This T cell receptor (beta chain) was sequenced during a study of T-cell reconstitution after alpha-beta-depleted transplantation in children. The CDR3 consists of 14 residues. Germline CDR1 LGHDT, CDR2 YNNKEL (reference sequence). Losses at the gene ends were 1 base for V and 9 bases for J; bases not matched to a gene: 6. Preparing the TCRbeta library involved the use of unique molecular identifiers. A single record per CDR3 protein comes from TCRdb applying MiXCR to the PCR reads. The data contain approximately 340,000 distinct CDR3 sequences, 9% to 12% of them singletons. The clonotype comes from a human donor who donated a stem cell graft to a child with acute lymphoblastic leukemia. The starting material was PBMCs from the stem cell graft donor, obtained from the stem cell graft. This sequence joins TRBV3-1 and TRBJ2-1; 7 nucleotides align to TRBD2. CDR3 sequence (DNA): TGTGCCAGCAGCCAAGTGGCTGGGAGGGGTGAGCAGTTCTTC. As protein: CASSQVAGRGEQFF.